These 23 T cell receptor beta chains were sequenced from one sample in a study of blood T cell repertoires in COVID-19. The table came from immunoSEQ multiplex PCR; TCRdb's copy has only in-frame clones and leaves some out. The sample yields 200,000 to 250,000 clones, around 89% seen once. The sample comprised PBMCs or T cells enriched from blood (not recorded which). These TCRs come from a woman between 25 and 40 years old who had recovered from COVID-19.

Written as DNA, the CDR3 is TGCGCCAGCAGCTTTTCAACGACAGGGGCTGGAAACACCATATATTTT. Translation: CASSFSTTGAGNTIYF. The chain couples TRBV5-1 to TRBJ1-3, with TRBD1 matching over 8 bases. The germline V gene has CDR1 SGHRS and CDR2 YFSETQ. V trimming: 2 bases; J trimming: 2 bases; junction bases outside the gene matches: 6. The CDR3 sequence is 16 residues long.

This sequence joins TRBV6-2 or TRBV6-3 and TRBJ1-2; no firm D call. Trimming cost V 4 bases and J 8 bases, with 14 bases left between them. The CDR3 is 13 amino acids. Germline V gene data show CDR1 as MNHEY and CDR2 as SVGEGT. The CDR3 DNA follows: TGTGCCAGCAGTTTCGGGAGTTATAGGGGCTACACCTTC. As protein: CASSFGSYRGYTF.

This rearrangement joins TRBV13 to TRBJ1-6, with D possibly matching TRBD1 (6 bases). From germline, CDR1 is PRHDT and CDR2 FYEKMQ (reference sequence). V was pared by 5 bases and J by 8 bases, with 19 bases between. CDR3 length: 16 amino acids. CDR3 region: CASSQGDTKTDSPLHF. CDR3 in DNA: TGTGCCAGCAGCCAAGGGGACACCAAGACGGATTCACCCCTCCACTTT. Complete variable domain (other parts from reference TRBV13 and TRBJ1-6): AAGVIQSPRHLIKEKRETATLKCYPIPRHDTVYWYQQGPGQDPQFLISFYEKMQSDKGSIPDRFSAQQFSDYHSELNMSSLELGDSALYFCASSQGDTKTDSPLHFGNGTRLTVT.

This chain joins TRBV5-1 and TRBJ2-1; TRBD2 matches 15 bases. CDR1 SGHRS and CDR2 YFSETQ come from the germline V gene. The CDR3 sequence is 19 residues long. V lost 4 bases to trimming and J lost 6 bases; unmatched junction nucleotides: 14. The CDR3 spells CASSQGLAGGLLLGNEQFF. CDR3 bases: TGCGCCAGCAGCCAGGGACTAGCGGGGGGATTACTACTAGGCAATGAGCAGTTCTTC.

J is TRBJ2-3 and V is TRBV6-5; D might be TRBD2 (5 bases). The CDR3 covers 15 residues. The germline gives CDR1 MNHEY, CDR2 SVGAGI. Trimming took off 0 bases at V and 2 bases at J, with 9 bases between the two ends. The CDR3 DNA reads as TGTGCCAGCAGTTACTCTGACTATCTCACAGATACGCAGTATTTT. Translated, it gives CASSYSDYLTDTQYF.

Only one count was recorded for this clone. The V and J genes are TRBV6-5 and TRBJ2-1, with no clear D. The V gene's germline CDR1 is MNHEY and CDR2 SVGAGI. CDR3 length: 13 residues. V lost 7 bases and J 2 bases, leaving 9 bases between the germline ends. Written as DNA, the CDR3 is TGTGCCAGCAAATTAACAGCCTACAATGAGCAGTTCTTC. Its protein product is CASKLTAYNEQFF.

This clone was seen once. The chain employs TRBV18 and TRBJ2-7, with D tentatively TRBD1 (5 bases). This CDR3 comprises 15 residues. Germline CDR1 KGHSH, CDR2 LQKENI. V dropped 4 bases and J dropped 3 bases, with 16 bases sitting between them. CDR3 DNA: TGTGCCAGCTCACTTGACAGCCTCTCTAGCTACGAGCAGTACTTC. Amino acids: CASSLDSLSSYEQYF.

This chain links TRBV19 with TRBJ1-2; 7 bases are a match to TRBD1. V trimming: 3 bases; J trimming: 4 bases; junction bases outside the gene matches: 11. The CDR3 extends over 16 amino acids. CDR1 and CDR2 (germline): LNHDA, SQIVND (reference sequence). CDR3 sequence (DNA): TGTGCCAGTAGTATTTTCGGGACAGACACGATCTATGGCTACACCTTC. It encodes CASSIFGTDTIYGYTF.

The chain employs TRBV7-2 and TRBJ2-5, with D maybe TRBD1 (5 bases). The length of the CDR3 is 15 residues. The V gene's germline CDR1 is SGHTA and CDR2 FQGNSA. The germline V and J ends were trimmed by 1 base and 4 bases, with 13 bases remaining between them. The CDR3 DNA reads TGTGCCAGCAGCTTAGAGGTGGGGCGGAGAGAGACCCAGTACTTC. Translation gives CASSLEVGRRETQYF.

The V call is TRBV6-6, the J call TRBJ1-2; tentatively, D is TRBD1 (5 bases). Germline CDR1 and CDR2: MNHNY and SVGAGI (reference sequence). Trimming took 7 bases from V and 1 from J, leaving 13 bases between them. The CDR3 extends over 14 amino acids. In DNA, the CDR3 is TGTGCCAGCACTGAACAGGAAAATAACTATGGCTACACCTTC. This sequence encodes CASTEQENNYGYTF.

The V call is TRBV13, the J call TRBJ1-4, with a weak D call TRBD1 (6 bases). Germline V CDR1 and CDR2: PRHDT, FYEKMQ (reference sequence). With 2 bases removed from V and 4 bases from J, the gap between germline ends came to 11 bases. The CDR3 has 15 residues. Here the CDR3 reads CASSLTTGFNEKLFF. The CDR3 DNA sequence: TGTGCCAGCAGCTTAACGACAGGTTTTAATGAAAAACTGTTTTTT.

The J gene is TRBJ2-2, the V gene TRBV18; D possibly corresponds to TRBD1 (5 bases). V lost 3 bases and J 1 base, leaving 6 bases between the germline ends. Germline CDR1 KGHSH, CDR2 LQKENI. The CDR3 totals 14 residues. DNA of the CDR3: TGTGCCAGCTCACCGGACAAGAACACCGGGGAGCTGTTTTTT. It translates to CASSPDKNTGELFF.

This chain uses TRBV19 with TRBJ1-5; 7 nucleotides match TRBD1. V shed 5 bases, J shed 1 base, and the junction held 5 bases outside the gene matches. CDR3 length equals 15 residues. Germline V gene data show CDR1 as LNHDA and CDR2 as SQIVND (reference sequence). CDR3 DNA: TGTGCCAGTAGTCAGACAGGGCGGAGCAATCAGCCCCAGCATTTT. It yields the protein CASSQTGRSNQPQHF.

The chain uses TRBV11-2 and TRBJ1-5; TRBD1 matches at 7 bases. V lost 4 bases to trimming and J lost 5 bases; unmatched junction nucleotides: 5. Per the germline V gene, CDR1 is SGHAT and CDR2 is FQNNGV. CDR3 length: 14 amino acids. The CDR3 is CASSSTGVDQPQHF. The CDR3 nucleotides read TGTGCCAGCAGCTCAACAGGGGTCGATCAGCCCCAGCATTTT.

The J gene is TRBJ2-3, the V gene TRBV7-6, with 8 bases fitting TRBD2. V trimming: 1 base; J trimming: 6 bases; junction bases outside the gene matches: 12. Germline loops: CDR1 SGHVS, CDR2 FNYEAQ. The CDR3 loop spans 17 amino acids. CDR3 protein: CASSLELAGLNSDTQYF. The CDR3 nucleotides read TGTGCCAGCAGCTTAGAGCTAGCGGGTCTTAATTCGGATACGCAGTATTTT.

J is TRBJ2-5 and V is TRBV4-3, with D possibly being TRBD1 (5 bases). V was cut by 0 bases and J by 4 bases, with 12 bases left in between. CDR3 length: 15 amino acids. Germline CDR1 LGHNA, CDR2 YSLEER. CDR3 amino acids: CASSQDQGQGETQYF. In nucleotides, the CDR3 is TGCGCCAGCAGCCAAGATCAGGGTCAAGGAGAGACCCAGTACTTC.

The gene calls are TRBV5-1 and TRBJ1-1, with 9 bases matching TRBD1. The V and J ends lost 3 bases and 1 base, in that order; junction bases with no gene match: 13. Germline CDR1 SGHRS, CDR2 YFSETQ. The CDR3 length is 18 residues. The CDR3 DNA follows: TGCGCCAGCAGCTCCACCTCTGACAGGGGGGTTAGGAACACTGAAGCTTTCTTT. It is translated as CASSSTSDRGVRNTEAFF.

The genes are TRBV11-3 and TRBJ1-3, with 10 bases identical to TRBD1. Looked up from germline, CDR1 is SGHNT and CDR2 is YENEEA. The CDR3 length is 16 residues. The V segment lost 3 bases and the J segment 2 bases; nucleotides outside the gene matches: 4. The CDR3 DNA is TGTGCCAGCAGCTTCGGACAGGGGGACGCTGGAAACACCATATATTTT. Its translation: CASSFGQGDAGNTIYF.

The chain recombines TRBV4-3 with TRBJ1-5; D unresolved. V was clipped by 0 bases and J by 5 bases, with 8 bases between them. Per the germline V gene, CDR1 is LGHNA and CDR2 is YSLEER. The CDR3 loop spans 14 amino acids. The CDR3 is CASSQEVIDQPQHF. DNA of the CDR3: TGCGCCAGCAGCCAAGAGGTAATAGATCAGCCCCAGCATTTT.

The chain is built from TRBV15 and TRBJ2-3, with D possibly matching TRBD2 (5 bases). V lost 0 bases, J lost 2 bases, and 15 bases lay in between. Germline V gene sequence: CDR1 LNHNV, CDR2 YYDKDF (reference sequence). This CDR3 region has 17 residues. The CDR3 sequence is CATSRDGPSLHTDTQYF. The CDR3 nucleotides read TGTGCCACCAGCAGAGATGGGCCTAGCCTACACACAGATACGCAGTATTTT.

This chain connects TRBV5-1 to TRBJ1-2; D unclear. The CDR3 runs 11 residues. The germline V and J ends were trimmed by 4 bases and 7 bases, with 8 bases remaining between them. Germline CDR1 and CDR2: SGHRS and YFSETQ. The chain's CDR3 is CASSEGVGYTF. CDR3 DNA sequence: TGCGCCAGCAGCGAGGGAGTTGGCTACACCTTC.

This chain uses TRBV18 with TRBJ1-1, with 8 bases fitting TRBD1. The V gene's germline CDR1 is KGHSH and CDR2 LQKENI. Trimming at V came to 2 bases and at J to 4 bases, leaving 12 bases not matched to a gene. The CDR3 extends over 17 amino acids. CDR3 region: CASSPRTGSFMGTEAFF. DNA for the CDR3: TGTGCCAGCTCACCAAGGACAGGGAGTTTTATGGGCACTGAAGCTTTCTTT.

The V and J genes are TRBV10-1 and TRBJ2-5, with 10 bases identical to TRBD2. The V gene end was trimmed by 7 bases and the J gene end by 0 bases; junction bases not matched to a gene: 8. The CDR3 is 16 amino acids. Per the germline V gene, CDR1 is WNHNN and CDR2 is SYGVQD (reference sequence). Written as DNA, the CDR3 is TGCGCCAGCACCTTCATAGCGGGGGGATACCAAGAGACCCAGTACTTC. This sequence encodes CASTFIAGGYQETQYF.